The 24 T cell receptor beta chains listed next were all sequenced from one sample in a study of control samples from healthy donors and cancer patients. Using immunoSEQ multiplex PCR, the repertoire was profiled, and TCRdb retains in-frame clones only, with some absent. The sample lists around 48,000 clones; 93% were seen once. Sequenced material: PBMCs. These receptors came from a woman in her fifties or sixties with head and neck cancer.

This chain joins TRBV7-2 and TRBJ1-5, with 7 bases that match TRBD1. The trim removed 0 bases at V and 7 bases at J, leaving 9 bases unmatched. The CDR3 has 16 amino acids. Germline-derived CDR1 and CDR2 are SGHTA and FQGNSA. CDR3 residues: CASSLATGRGGQPQHF. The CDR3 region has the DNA TGTGCCAGCAGCTTAGCGACAGGGAGGGGGGGCCAGCCCCAGCATTTT.

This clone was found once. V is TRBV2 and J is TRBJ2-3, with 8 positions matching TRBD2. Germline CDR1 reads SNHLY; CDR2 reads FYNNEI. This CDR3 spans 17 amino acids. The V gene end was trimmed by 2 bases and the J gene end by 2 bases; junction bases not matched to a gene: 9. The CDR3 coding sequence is TGTGCCAGCAGTGAACTGGCGGGGGGCTCTGCCACAGATACGCAGTATTTT. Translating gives CASSELAGGSATDTQYF.

The chain's CDR3 is CASSIGDRVNNEQFF. CDR3 DNA sequence: TGTGCCAGTAGTATAGGGGACAGGGTAAACAATGAGCAGTTCTTC. The chain carries TRBV19 and TRBJ2-1, with 9 positions matching TRBD1. The junction had 3 bases not matched to a gene; V was cut back by 1 base and J by 5 bases. The CDR3 length is 15 residues. CDR1 is LNHDA and CDR2 is SQIVND in the germline V gene (reference sequence).

As DNA, the CDR3 is TGTGCCAGCAGCTTAGGTGTGGGCTCTGGCTACACCTTC. It is translated as CASSLGVGSGYTF. The gene calls are TRBV11-2 and TRBJ1-2; D is unresolved. The CDR3 loop spans 13 amino acids. Germline V gene sequence: CDR1 SGHAT, CDR2 FQNNGV. The germline V and J ends were trimmed by 1 base and 7 bases, with 10 bases remaining between them.

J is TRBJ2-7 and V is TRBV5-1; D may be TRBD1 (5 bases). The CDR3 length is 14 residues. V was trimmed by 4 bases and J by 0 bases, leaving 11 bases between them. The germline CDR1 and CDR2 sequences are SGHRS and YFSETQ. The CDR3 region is CASSPSTGSYEQYF. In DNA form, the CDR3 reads TGCGCCAGCAGCCCATCAACAGGCTCCTACGAGCAGTACTTC.

The CDR3 coding sequence is TGTGCCATCAGTGAGTTCGCCGGAAACACCATATATTTT. Residues: CAISEFAGNTIYF. The rearrangement joins TRBV10-3 to TRBJ1-3; D remains unclear. CDR1 ENHRY and CDR2 SYGVKD come from the germline V gene. Trimming cost V 1 base and J 4 bases, with 5 bases left between them. The CDR3 runs to 13 residues.

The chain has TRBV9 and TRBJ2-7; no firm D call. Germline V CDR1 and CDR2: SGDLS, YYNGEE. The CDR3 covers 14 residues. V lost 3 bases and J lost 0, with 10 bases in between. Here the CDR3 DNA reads TGTGCCAGCAGCGCCGGTATGATCTCCTACGAGCAGTACTTC. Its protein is CASSAGMISYEQYF. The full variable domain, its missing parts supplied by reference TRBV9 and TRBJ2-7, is DSGVTQTPKHLITATGQRVTLRCSPRSGDLSVYWYQQSLDQGLQFLIQYYNGEERAKGNILERFSAQQFPDLHSELNLSSLELGDSALYFCASSAGMISYEQYFGPGTRLTVT.

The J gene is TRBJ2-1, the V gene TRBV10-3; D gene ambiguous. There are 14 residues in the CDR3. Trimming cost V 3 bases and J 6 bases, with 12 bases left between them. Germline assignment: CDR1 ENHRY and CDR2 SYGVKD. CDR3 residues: CAISDSLRGNEQFF. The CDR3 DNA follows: TGTGCCATCAGTGATTCACTTAGAGGCAATGAGCAGTTCTTC.

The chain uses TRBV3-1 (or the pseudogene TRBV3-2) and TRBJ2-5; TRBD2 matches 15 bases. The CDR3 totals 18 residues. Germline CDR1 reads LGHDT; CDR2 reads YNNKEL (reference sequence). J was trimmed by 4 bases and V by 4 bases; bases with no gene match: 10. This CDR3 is CASSLNSGLAGGTETQYF. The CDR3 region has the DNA TGTGCCAGCAGCCTTAACTCGGGACTAGCGGGAGGAACAGAGACCCAGTACTTC.

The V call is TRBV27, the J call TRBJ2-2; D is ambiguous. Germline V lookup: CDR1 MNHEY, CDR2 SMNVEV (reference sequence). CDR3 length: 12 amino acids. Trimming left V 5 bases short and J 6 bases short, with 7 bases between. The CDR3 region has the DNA TGTGCCAGCAGTCCTGATCCCGGGGAGCTGTTTTTT. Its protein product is CASSPDPGELFF.

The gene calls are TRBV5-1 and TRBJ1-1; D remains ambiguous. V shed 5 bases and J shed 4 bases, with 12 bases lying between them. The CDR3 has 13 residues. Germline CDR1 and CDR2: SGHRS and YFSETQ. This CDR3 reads CASRPILGTEAFF. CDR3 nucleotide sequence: TGCGCCAGCAGGCCTATCCTGGGCACTGAAGCTTTCTTT.

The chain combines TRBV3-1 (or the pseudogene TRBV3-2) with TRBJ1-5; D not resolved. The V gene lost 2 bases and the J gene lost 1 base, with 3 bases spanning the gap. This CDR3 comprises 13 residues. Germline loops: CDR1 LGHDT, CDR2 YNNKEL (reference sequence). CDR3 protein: CASSQMSNQPQHF. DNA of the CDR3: TGTGCCAGCAGCCAAATGAGCAATCAGCCCCAGCATTTT.

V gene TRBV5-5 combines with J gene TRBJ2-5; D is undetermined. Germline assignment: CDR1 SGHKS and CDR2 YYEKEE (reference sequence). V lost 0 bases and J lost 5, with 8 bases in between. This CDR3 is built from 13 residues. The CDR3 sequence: CASSLGLRETQYF. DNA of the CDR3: TGTGCCAGCAGCTTGGGCCTTCGGGAGACCCAGTACTTC.

The CDR3 reads CATSDSGGYTGELFF. The CDR3 region has the DNA TGTGCCACCAGTGATTCCGGGGGTTACACCGGGGAGCTGTTTTTT. This chain uses TRBV24-1 with TRBJ2-2; perhaps TRBD2 as D (6 bases). The V gene lost 2 bases and the J gene lost 3 bases, with 9 bases spanning the gap. In germline, CDR1 is KGHDR, CDR2 SFDVKD. The CDR3 has 15 amino acids.

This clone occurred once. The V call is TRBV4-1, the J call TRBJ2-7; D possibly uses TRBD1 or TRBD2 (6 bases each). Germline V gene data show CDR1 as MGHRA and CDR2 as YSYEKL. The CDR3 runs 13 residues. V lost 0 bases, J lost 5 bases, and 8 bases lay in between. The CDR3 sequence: CASSQEGGHEQYF. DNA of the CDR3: TGCGCCAGCAGCCAAGAGGGGGGCCACGAGCAGTACTTC.

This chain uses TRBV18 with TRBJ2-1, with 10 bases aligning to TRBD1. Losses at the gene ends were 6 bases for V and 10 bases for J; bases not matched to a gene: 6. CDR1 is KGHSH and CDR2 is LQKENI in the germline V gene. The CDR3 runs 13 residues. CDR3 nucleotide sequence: TGTGCCAGCTCCTCGACAGGGGGCGACGAGCAGTTCTTC. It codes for CASSSTGGDEQFF.

The CDR3 here is CASSVEGTVSGNTIYF. The CDR3 coding sequence is TGTGCCAGCAGCGTAGAGGGGACAGTTTCTGGAAACACCATATATTTT. V is TRBV9 and J is TRBJ1-3; 7 positions match TRBD1. Germline assignment: CDR1 SGDLS and CDR2 YYNGEE. There are 16 residues in the CDR3. Trimming at V came to 0 bases and at J to 1 base, leaving 4 bases not matched to a gene.

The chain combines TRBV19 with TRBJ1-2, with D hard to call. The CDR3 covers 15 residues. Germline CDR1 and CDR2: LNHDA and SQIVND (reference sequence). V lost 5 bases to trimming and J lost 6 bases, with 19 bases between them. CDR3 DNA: TGTGCCAGTAGTCTCGGGCTTACTAGGGAGGATGGCTACACCTTC. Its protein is CASSLGLTREDGYTF.

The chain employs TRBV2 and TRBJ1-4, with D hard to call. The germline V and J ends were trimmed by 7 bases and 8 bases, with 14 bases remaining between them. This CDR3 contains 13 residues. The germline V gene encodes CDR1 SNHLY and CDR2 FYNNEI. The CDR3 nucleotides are TGTGCCAGCACCTCCCGAGGTCTGGAAAAACTGTTTTTT. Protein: CASTSRGLEKLFF.

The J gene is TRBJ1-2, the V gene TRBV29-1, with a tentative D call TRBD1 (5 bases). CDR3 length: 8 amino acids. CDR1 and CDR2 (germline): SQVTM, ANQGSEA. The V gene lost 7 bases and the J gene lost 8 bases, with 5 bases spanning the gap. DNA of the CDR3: TGCAGCGAGGGGGGCTACACCTTC. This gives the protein CSEGGYTF.

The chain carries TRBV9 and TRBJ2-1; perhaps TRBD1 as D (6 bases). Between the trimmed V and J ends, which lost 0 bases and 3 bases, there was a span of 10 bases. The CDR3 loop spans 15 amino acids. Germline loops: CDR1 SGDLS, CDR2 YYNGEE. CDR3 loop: CASSVEGHFYNEQFF. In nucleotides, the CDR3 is TGTGCCAGCAGCGTAGAGGGACACTTCTACAATGAGCAGTTCTTC.

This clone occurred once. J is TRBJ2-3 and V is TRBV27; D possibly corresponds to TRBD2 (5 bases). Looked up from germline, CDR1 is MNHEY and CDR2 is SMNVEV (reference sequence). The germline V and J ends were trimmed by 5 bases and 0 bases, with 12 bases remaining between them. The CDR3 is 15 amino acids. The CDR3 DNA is TGTGCCAGCAGTCTCGCGGGCGCAAGCACAGATACGCAGTATTTT. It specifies CASSLAGASTDTQYF.

CDR3 amino acids: CASPPGPTLPNTEAFF. The CDR3 DNA follows: TGTGCCAGCCCTCCGGGACCGACACTCCCGAACACTGAAGCTTTCTTT. The chain couples TRBV6-4 to TRBJ1-1; D might be TRBD1 (5 bases). V was clipped by 8 bases and J by 1 base, with 20 bases between them. CDR1 and CDR2 from the germline V gene are MRHNA and SNTAGT. The CDR3 is 16 residues long.

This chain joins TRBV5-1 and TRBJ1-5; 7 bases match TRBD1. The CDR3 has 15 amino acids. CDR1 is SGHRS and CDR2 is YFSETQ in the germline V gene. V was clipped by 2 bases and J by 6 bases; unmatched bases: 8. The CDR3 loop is CASSLAGTERQPQHF. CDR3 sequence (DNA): TGCGCCAGCAGCTTAGCGGGGACAGAACGTCAGCCCCAGCATTTT.